The clone carrying this TCR beta chain was seen at least ten times. Its specificity is unknown. The sample comes from a study of early T cells in non-severe SARS-CoV-2 infection. Study at large: Sequencing input comprised bulk RNA from unsorted whole blood; chain pairing was not available. Study results and limitations: VDJdb matching, biased toward anti-spike CD8 responses, missed private and CD4 specificities.

Each CDR3 protein is one row after TCRdb ran MiXCR on the 5' RACE reads. The profile covers some 52,000 distinct CDR3 sequences, with around 7.5% appearing a single time and 9.4% taken by the ten largest. CDR3 length: 15 residues. The V and J ends lost 7 bases and 2 bases respectively, with 15 bases between them. This TCR was sampled from an adult who was a healthcare worker with PCR-confirmed SARS-CoV-2 infection or an uninfected control (not recorded which). The sequencing input was whole blood. The J gene is TRBJ1-5, the V gene TRBV12-3 or TRBV12-4, with a weak D call TRBD1 (6 bases). CDR3 nucleotide sequence: TGTGCCAGCACCCAAACAGGGTCGGGCAATCAGCCCCAGCATTTT. Residues: CASTQTGSGNQPQHF.